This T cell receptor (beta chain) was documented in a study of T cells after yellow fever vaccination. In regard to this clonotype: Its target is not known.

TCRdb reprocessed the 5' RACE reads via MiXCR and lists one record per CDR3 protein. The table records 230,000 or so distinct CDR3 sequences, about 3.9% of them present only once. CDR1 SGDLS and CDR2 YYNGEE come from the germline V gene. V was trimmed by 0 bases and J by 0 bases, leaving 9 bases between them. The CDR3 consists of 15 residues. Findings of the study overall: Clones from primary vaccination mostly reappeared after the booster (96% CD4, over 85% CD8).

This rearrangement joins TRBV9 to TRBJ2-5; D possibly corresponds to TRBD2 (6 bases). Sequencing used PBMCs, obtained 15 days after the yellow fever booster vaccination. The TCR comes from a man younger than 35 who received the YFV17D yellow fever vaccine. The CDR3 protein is CASSVDGGYQETQYF. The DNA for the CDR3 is TGTGCCAGCAGCGTAGACGGGGGATACCAAGAGACCCAGTACTTC.